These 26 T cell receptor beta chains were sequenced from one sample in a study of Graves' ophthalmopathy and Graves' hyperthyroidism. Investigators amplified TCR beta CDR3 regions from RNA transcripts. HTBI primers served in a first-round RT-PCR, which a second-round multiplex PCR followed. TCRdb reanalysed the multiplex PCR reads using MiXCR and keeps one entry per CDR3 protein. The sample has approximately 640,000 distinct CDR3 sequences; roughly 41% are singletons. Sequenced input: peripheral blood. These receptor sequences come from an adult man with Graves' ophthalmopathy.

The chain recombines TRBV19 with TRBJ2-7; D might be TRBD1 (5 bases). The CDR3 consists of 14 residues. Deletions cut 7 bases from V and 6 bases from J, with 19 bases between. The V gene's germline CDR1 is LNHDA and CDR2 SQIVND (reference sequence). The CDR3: CASNSRVGVGEQYF. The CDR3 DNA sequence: TGTGCCAGTAACTCCAGAGTAGGGGTCGGCGAGCAGTACTTC.

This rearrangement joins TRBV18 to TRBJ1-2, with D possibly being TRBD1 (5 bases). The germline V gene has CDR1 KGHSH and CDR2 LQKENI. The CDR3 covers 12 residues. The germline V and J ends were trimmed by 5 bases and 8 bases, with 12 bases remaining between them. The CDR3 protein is CASSDQGRGYTF. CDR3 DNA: TGTGCCAGCTCAGATCAGGGTCGAGGCTACACCTTC.

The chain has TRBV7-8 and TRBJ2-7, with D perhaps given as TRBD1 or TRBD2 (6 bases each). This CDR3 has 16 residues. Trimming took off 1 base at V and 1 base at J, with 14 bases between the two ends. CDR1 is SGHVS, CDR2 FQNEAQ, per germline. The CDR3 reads CASSLVGWGASYEQYF. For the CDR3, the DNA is TGTGCCAGCAGCTTAGTGGGTTGGGGGGCATCCTACGAGCAGTACTTC.

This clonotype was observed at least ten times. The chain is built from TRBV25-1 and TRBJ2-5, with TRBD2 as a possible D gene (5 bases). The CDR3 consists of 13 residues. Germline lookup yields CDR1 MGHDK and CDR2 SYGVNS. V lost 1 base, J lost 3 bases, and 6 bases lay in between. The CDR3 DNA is TGTGCCAGCAGTGAATCGGGGAAAGAGACCCAGTACTTC. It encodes CASSESGKETQYF.

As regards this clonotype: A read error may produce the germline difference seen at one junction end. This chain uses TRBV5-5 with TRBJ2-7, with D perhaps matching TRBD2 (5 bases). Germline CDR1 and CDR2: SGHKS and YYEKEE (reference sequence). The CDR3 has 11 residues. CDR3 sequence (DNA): TGTGTCAGCAGCGGAACCTACGAGCAGTACTTC. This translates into CVSSGTYEQYF.

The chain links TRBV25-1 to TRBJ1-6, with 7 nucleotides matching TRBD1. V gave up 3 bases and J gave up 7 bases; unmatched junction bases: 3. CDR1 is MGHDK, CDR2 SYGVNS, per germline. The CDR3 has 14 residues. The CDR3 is CASSEGQPNSPLHF. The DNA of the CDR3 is TGTGCCAGCAGTGAGGGACAGCCAAATTCACCCCTCCACTTT.

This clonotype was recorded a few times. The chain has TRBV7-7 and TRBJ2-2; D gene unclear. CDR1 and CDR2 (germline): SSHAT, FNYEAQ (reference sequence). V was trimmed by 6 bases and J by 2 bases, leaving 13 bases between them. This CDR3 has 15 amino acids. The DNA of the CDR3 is TGTGCCAGCAGTCTGCTCGACCCCAACACCGGGGAGCTGTTTTTT. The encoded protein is CASSLLDPNTGELFF.

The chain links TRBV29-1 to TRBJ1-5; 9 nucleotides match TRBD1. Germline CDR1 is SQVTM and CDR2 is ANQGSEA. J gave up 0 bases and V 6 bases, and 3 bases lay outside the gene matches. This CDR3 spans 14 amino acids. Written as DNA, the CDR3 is TGCAGCGTGGGGACAGGGCATAGCAATCAGCCCCAGCATTTT. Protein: CSVGTGHSNQPQHF.

The CDR3 spells CSASSWDGGYQPQHF. Written as DNA, the CDR3 is TGCAGTGCCAGCAGTTGGGACGGCGGATATCAGCCCCAGCATTTT. J is TRBJ1-5 and V is TRBV20-1, with D tentatively TRBD1 (5 bases). Deletions cut 6 bases from V and 5 bases from J, with 20 bases between. This CDR3 region has 15 residues. Germline V gives CDR1 DFQATT, CDR2 SNEGSKA (reference sequence).

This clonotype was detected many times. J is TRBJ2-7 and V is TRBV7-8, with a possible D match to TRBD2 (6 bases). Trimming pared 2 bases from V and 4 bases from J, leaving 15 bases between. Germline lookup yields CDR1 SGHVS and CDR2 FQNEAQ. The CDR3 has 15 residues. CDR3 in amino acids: CASSLMGAGTYEQYF. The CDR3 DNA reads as TGTGCCAGCAGCTTAATGGGCGCGGGGACTTACGAGCAGTACTTC.

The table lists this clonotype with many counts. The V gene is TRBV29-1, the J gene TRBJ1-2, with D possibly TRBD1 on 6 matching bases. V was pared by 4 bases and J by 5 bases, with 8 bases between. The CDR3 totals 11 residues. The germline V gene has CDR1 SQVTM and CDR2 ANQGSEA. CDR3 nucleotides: TGCAGCGTTGGGGACAAGTATGGCTACACCTTC. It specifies CSVGDKYGYTF.

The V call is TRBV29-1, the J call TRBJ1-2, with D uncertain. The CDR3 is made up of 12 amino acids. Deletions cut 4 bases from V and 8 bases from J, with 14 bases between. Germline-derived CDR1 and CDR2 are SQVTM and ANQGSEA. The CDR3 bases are TGCAGCGTTGGATCGGACGCCGCGGGCTACACCTTC. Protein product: CSVGSDAAGYTF.

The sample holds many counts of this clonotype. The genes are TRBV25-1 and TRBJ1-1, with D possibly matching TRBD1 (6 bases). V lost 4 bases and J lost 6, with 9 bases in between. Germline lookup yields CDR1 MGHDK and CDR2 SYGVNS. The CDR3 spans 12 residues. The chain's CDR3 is CASSAAGAEAFF. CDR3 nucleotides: TGTGCCAGCAGTGCCGCAGGGGCTGAAGCTTTCTTT. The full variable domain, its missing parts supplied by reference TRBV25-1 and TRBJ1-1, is EADIYQTPRYLVIGTGKKITLECSQTMGHDKMYWYQQDPGMELHLIHYSYGVNSTEKGDLSSESTVSRIRTEHFPLTLESARPSHTSQYLCASSAAGAEAFFGQGTRLTVV.

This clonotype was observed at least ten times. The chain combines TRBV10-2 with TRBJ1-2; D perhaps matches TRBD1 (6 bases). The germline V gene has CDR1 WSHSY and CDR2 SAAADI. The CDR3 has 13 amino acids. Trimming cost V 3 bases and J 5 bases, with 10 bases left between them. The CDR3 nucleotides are TGCGCCAGCAGTGACAGGGGCCCGTATGGCTACACCTTC. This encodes CASSDRGPYGYTF.

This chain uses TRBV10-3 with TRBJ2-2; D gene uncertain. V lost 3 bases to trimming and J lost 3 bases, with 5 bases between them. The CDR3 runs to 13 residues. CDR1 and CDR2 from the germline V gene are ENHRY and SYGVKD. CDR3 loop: CAISDSDTGELFF. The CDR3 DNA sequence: TGTGCCATCAGTGACTCCGACACCGGGGAGCTGTTTTTT.

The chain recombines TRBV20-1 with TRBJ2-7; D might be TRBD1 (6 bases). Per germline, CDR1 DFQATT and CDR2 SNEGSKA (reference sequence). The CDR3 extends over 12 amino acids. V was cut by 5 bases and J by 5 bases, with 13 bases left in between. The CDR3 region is CSASPQGDEQYF. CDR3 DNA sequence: TGCAGTGCTTCACCACAGGGCGACGAGCAGTACTTC.

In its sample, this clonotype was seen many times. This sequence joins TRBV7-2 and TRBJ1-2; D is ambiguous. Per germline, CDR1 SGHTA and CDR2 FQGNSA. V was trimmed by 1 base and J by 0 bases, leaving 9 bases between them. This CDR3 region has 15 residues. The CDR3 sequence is CASSLGAAPNYGYTF. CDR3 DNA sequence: TGTGCCAGCAGCTTAGGGGCAGCACCTAACTATGGCTACACCTTC.

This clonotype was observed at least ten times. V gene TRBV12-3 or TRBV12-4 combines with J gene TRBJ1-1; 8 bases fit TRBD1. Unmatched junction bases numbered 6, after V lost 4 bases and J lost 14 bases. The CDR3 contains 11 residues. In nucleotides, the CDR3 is TGTGCCAGCAGTTCGGGGGACAGGATATTCTTT. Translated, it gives CASSSGDRIFF.

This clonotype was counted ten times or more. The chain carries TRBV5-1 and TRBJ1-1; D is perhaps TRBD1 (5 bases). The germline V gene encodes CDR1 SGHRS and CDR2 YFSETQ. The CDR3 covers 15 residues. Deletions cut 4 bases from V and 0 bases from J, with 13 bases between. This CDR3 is CASSDGGVMNTEAFF. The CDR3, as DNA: TGCGCCAGCAGCGACGGGGGGGTCATGAACACTGAAGCTTTCTTT.

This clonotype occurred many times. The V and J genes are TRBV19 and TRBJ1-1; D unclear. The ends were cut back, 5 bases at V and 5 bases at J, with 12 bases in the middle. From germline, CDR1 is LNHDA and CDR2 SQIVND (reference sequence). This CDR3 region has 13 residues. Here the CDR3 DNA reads TGTGCCAGTAGTGGGATCGGATGGACTGAAGCTTTCTTT. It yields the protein CASSGIGWTEAFF. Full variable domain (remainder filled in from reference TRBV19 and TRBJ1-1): DGGITQSPKYLFRKEGQNVTLSCEQNLNHDAMYWYRQDPGQGLRLIYYSQIVNDFQKGDIAEGYSVSREKKESFPLTVTSAQKNPTAFYLCASSGIGWTEAFFGQGTRLTVV.

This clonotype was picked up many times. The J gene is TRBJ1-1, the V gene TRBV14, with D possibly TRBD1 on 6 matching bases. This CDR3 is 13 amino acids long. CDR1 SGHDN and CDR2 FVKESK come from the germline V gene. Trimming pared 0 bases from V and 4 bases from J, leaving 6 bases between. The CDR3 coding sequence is TGTGCCAGCAGCCAAGAGGACAGCACTGAAGCTTTCTTT. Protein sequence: CASSQEDSTEAFF.

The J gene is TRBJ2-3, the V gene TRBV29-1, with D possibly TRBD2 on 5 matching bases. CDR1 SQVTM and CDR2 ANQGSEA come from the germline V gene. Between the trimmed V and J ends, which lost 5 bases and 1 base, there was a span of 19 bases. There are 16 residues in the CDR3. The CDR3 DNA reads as TGCAGCGTTAGCTCATTCACGGGATACGGCACAGATACGCAGTATTTT. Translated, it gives CSVSSFTGYGTDTQYF.

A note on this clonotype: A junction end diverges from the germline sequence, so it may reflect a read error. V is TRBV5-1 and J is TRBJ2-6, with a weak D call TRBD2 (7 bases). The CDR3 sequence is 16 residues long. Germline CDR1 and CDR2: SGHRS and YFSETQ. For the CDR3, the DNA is TGCGCCAGCAGGAGAGGGGCGTGGGGGGGGGCCAACGTCCCGACTTTC. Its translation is CASRRGAWGGANVPTF.

The CDR3 DNA follows: TGTGCCAGCCGGACCAGGGGAAACACCGGGGAGCTGTTTTTT. Translating gives CASRTRGNTGELFF. V usage is TRBV19 and J usage is TRBJ2-2, with a possible D match to TRBD1 (6 bases). CDR1 is LNHDA and CDR2 is SQIVND in the germline V gene (reference sequence). This CDR3 contains 14 residues. The V and J ends lost 9 bases and 2 bases respectively, with 13 bases between them. The entire variable domain, with the rest obtained from reference TRBV19 and TRBJ2-2, is as follows: DGGITQSPKYLFRKEGQNVTLSCEQNLNHDAMYWYRQDPGQGLRLIYYSQIVNDFQKGDIAEGYSVSREKKESFPLTVTSAQKNPTAFYLCASRTRGNTGELFFGEGSRLTVL.

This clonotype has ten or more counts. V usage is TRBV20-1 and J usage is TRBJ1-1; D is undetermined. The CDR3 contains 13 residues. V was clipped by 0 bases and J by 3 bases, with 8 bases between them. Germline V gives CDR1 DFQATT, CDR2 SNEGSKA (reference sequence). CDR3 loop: CSAREARDTEAFF. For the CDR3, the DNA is TGCAGTGCTAGAGAGGCCCGGGACACTGAAGCTTTCTTT.

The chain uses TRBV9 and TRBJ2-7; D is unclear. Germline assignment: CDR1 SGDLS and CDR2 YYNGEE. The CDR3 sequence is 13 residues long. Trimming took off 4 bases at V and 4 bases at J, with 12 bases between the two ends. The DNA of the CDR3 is TGTGCCAGCAGCAAAGACATGTTTTACGAGCAGTACTTC. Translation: CASSKDMFYEQYF.